This TCR beta chain is drawn from a study of blood T cell repertoires in COVID-19. This clone was observed once. The CDR3 sequence is 13 residues long. From germline, CDR1 is LGHDT and CDR2 YNNKEL (reference sequence). V was clipped by 3 bases and J by 2 bases, with 7 bases between them. Using immunoSEQ multiplex PCR, the repertoire was profiled, and TCRdb retains in-frame clones only, with some absent. Of about 340,000 clones in the sample, 86% are singletons; the top ten hold roughly 4.2%. Sample: PBMCs or T cells enriched from blood (not recorded which). The origin of this receptor is a woman aged 40 to 49 with acute COVID-19. This chain links TRBV3-1 (or the pseudogene TRBV3-2) with TRBJ1-2, with D unclear. The DNA for the CDR3 is TGTGCCAGCAGCCACGAACAGAACTATGGCTACACCTTC. Encoded protein: CASSHEQNYGYTF.